This T cell receptor (beta chain) was found in a study of patients and donors after allogeneic stem cell transplantation. TCRdb reprocessed the RT-PCR reads via MiXCR and lists one record per CDR3 protein. The sample contains roughly 960,000 distinct CDR3 sequences, 15% to 20% of which appear only once. V was clipped by 1 base and J by 0 bases, with 13 bases between them. CDR1 is SGHTA, CDR2 FQGNSA, per germline. This CDR3 comprises 17 residues. The source material was blood, either unsorted or a sorted T cell fraction (not recorded which). The rearrangement links TRBV7-2 to TRBJ1-5; D is undetermined. The sequence was obtained from a human donor who was either an allogeneic HSCT recipient or a stem cell or donor lymphocyte infusion donor (not recorded which). It is not recorded whose cells these are; they may come from a transplant donor. The CDR3 coding sequence is TGTGCCAGCAGCTTAGTTCGAGGAGGGTATAGCAATCAGCCCCAGCATTTT. It specifies CASSLVRGGYSNQPQHF.